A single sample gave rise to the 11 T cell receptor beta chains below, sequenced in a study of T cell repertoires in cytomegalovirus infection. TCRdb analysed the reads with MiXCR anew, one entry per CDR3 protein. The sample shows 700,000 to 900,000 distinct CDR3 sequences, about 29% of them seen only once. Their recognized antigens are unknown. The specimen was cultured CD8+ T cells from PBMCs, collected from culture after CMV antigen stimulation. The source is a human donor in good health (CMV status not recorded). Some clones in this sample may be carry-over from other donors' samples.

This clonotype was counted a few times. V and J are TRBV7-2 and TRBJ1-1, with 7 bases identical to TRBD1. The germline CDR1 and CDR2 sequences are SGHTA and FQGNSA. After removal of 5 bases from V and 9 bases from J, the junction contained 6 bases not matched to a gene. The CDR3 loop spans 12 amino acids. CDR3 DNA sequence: TGTGCCAGCAGCCCCGGTAGGGGGCAAGCTTTCTTT. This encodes CASSPGRGQAFF.

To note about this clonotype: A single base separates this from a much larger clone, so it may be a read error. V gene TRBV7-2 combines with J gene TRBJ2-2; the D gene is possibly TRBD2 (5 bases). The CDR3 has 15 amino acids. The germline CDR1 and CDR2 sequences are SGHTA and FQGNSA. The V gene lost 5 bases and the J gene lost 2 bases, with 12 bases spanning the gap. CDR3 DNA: TGTGCCAGCAGCATGTCGGGAAGCAACACCGGGGAGCTGTTTTTT. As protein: CASSMSGSNTGELFF.

As DNA, the CDR3 is TGTGCCAGCAGTTTATGGGTCACAGATACGCAGTATTTT. Translating gives CASSLWVTDTQYF. The V call is TRBV28, the J call TRBJ2-3; no clear D. Germline V CDR1 and CDR2: MDHEN, SYDVKM. V lost 0 bases to trimming and J lost 2 bases, with 3 bases between them. The CDR3 runs to 13 residues.

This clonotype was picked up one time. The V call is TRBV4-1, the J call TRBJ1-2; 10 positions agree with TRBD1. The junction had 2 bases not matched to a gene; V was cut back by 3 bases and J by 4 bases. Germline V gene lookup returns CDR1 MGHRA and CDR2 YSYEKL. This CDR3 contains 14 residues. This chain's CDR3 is CASSQGTGAYGYTF. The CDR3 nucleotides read TGCGCCAGCAGCCAGGGGACAGGGGCCTATGGCTACACCTTC.

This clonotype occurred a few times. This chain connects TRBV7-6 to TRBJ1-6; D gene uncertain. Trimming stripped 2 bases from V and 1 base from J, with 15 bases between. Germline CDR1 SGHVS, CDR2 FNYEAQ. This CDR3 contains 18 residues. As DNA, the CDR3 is TGTGCCAGCAGCTTAACGGGCCAGAAGAGGTCCTATAATTCACCCCTCCACTTT. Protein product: CASSLTGQKRSYNSPLHF.

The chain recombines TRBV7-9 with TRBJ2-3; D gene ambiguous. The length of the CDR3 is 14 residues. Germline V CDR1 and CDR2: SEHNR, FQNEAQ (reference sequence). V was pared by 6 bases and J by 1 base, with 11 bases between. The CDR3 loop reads CASRDALGTDTQYF. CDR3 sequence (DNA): TGTGCCAGCAGGGACGCGCTGGGCACAGATACGCAGTATTTT.

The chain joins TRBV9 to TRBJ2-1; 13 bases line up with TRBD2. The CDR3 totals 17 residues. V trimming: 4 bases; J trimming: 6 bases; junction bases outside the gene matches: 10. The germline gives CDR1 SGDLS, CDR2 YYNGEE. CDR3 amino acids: CASSPNSRTSGGNEQFF. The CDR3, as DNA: TGTGCCAGCAGCCCCAATTCTCGGACTAGCGGGGGCAATGAGCAGTTCTTC.

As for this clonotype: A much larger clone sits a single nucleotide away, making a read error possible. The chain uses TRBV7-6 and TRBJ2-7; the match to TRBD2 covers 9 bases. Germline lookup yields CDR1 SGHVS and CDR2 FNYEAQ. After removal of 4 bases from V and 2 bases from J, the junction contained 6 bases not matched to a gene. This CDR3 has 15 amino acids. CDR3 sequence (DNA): TGTGCCAGCAGCTGGAGGAGCGGGGGGCCCTACGAGCAGTACTTC. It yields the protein CASSWRSGGPYEQYF. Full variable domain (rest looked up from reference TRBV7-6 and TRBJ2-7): GAGVSQSPRYKVTKRGQDVALRCDPISGHVSLYWYRQALGQGPEFLTYFNYEAQQDKSGLPNDRFSAERPEGSISTLTIQRTEQRDSAMYRCASSWRSGGPYEQYFGPGTRLTVT.

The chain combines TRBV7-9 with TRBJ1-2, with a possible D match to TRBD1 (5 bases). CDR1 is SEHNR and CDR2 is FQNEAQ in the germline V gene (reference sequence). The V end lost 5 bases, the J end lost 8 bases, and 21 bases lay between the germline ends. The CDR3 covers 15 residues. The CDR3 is CASSPASGVMGGYTF. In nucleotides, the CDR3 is TGTGCCAGCAGCCCCGCCTCGGGGGTTATGGGGGGCTACACCTTC.

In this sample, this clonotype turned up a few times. The CDR3 nucleotides read TGTGCCAGCAGTTATCACGACAGGGCAGACTATAATTCACCCCTCCACTTT. Amino acids: CASSYHDRADYNSPLHF. The V and J genes are TRBV6-5 and TRBJ1-6, with 7 bases lining up with TRBD1. With 3 bases clipped from V and 3 bases from J, the junction kept 8 bases outside the gene matches. The CDR3 covers 17 residues. From germline, CDR1 is MNHEY and CDR2 SVGAGI.

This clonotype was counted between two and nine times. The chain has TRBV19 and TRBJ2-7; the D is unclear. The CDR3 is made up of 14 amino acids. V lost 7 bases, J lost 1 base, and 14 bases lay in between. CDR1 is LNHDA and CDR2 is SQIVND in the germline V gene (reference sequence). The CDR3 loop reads CASTPQVGSYEQYF. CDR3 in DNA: TGTGCCAGTACTCCCCAGGTCGGATCCTACGAGCAGTACTTC.